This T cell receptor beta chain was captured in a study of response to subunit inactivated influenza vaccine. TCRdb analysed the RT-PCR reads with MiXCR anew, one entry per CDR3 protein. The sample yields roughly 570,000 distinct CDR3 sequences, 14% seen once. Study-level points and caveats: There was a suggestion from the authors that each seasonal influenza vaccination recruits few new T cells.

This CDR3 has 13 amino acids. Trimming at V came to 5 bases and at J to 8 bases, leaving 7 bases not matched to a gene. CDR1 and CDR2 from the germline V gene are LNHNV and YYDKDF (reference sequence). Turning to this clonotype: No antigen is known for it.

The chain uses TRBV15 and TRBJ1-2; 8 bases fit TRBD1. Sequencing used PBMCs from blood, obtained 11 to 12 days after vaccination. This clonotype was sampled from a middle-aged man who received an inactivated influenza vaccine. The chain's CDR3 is CATSQTTGEGYTF. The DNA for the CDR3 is TGTGCCACCAGCCAGACGACAGGGGAAGGCTACACCTTC.